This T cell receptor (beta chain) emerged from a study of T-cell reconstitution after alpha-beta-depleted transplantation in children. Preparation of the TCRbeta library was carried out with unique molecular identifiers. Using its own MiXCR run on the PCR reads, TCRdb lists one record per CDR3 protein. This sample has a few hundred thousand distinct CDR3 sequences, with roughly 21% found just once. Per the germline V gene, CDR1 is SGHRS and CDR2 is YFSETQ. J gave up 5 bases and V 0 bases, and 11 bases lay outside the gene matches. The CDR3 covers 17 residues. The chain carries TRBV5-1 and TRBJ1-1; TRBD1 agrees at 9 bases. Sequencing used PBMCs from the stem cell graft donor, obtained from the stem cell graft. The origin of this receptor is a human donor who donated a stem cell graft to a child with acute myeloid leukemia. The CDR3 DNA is TGCGCCAGCAGCTTGGCCATGCTCGGGACAGGGTTAACTGAAGCTTTCTTT. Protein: CASSLAMLGTGLTEAFF.